One sample yielded the 29 T cell receptor beta chains listed below, sequenced in a study of human T cells and chemical hapten exposure. A single record per CDR3 protein comes from TCRdb applying MiXCR to the RACE reads. The data show roughly 100,000 distinct CDR3 sequences, with 11% seen just once and approximately 3.1% held by the top ten. Noted time point: pre-sensitization, week 0. Treatment in this sample: therapeutic diphenylcyclopropenone sensitization with weekly scalp DPC. The sequencing here drew on whole blood, taken in connection with sensitization to the hapten diphenylcyclopropenone (DPC). Source of these receptors: a woman aged 60-75 years with alopecia areata. Some clones in this sample may be carry-over from other donors' samples.

This clonotype was seen at least ten times. V usage is TRBV12-3 or TRBV12-4 and J usage is TRBJ2-7; D call uncertain. The V end was cut by 5 bases, the J end by 10 bases, with 18 bases between. The CDR3 consists of 13 residues. The CDR3: CASSILHSALQYF. The CDR3, as DNA: TGTGCCAGCAGTATCCTGCATTCGGCCCTTCAGTACTTC.

This clonotype was observed many times. The chain employs TRBV11-1 and TRBJ1-1; D is unclear. Germline CDR1 reads SGHAT; CDR2 reads FQDESV (reference sequence). This CDR3 has 13 amino acids. V was clipped by 9 bases and J by 0 bases, with 11 bases between them. This CDR3 reads CASTYPMNTEAFF. The CDR3 nucleotides are TGTGCCAGTACTTACCCTATGAACACTGAAGCTTTCTTT.

This clonotype was counted many times. The chain carries TRBV12-3 or TRBV12-4 and TRBJ1-3; 9 positions agree with TRBD1. With 6 bases clipped from V and 4 bases from J, the junction kept 7 bases outside the gene matches. The length of the CDR3 is 15 residues. DNA of the CDR3: TGTGCCAGCAGAGGGGACAGGGCTCCCGGAAACACCATATATTTT. This gives the protein CASRGDRAPGNTIYF.

This clonotype was recorded a few times. This rearrangement joins TRBV15 to TRBJ2-1, with D maybe TRBD2 (6 bases). Germline lookup yields CDR1 LNHNV and CDR2 YYDKDF (reference sequence). The V and J ends lost 6 bases and 2 bases respectively, with 8 bases between them. This CDR3 contains 13 residues. CDR3 nucleotides: TGTGCCACCAGGGAGGGGCCCTACAATGAGCAGTTCTTC. Protein: CATREGPYNEQFF.

Points on this clonotype: A read error is possible here, since a much larger clone lies one base away. The V gene is TRBV5-1, the J gene TRBJ2-1; D is ambiguous. The germline CDR1 and CDR2 sequences are SGHRS and YFSETQ. This CDR3 is built from 13 residues. Trimming pared 0 bases from V and 6 bases from J, leaving 7 bases between. Written as DNA, the CDR3 is TGCGCCAGCAGCTTGGAGACGTCCAATGAGCAGTTCTTC. Residues: CASSLETSNEQFF. The full variable domain, with the rest looked up from reference TRBV5-1 and TRBJ2-1, is KAGVTQTPRYLIKTRGQQVTLSCSPISGHRSVSWYQQTPGQGLQFLFEYFSETQRNKGNFPGRFSGRQFSNSRSEMNVSTLELGDSALYLCASSLETSNEQFFGPGTRLTVL.

At least ten counts were recorded for this clonotype. The junction does not match germline at one end; this may be a read error. The chain has TRBV7-7 and TRBJ2-1; tentatively, D is TRBD1 or TRBD2 (7 bases each). Germline assignment: CDR1 SSHAT and CDR2 FNYEAQ (reference sequence). The CDR3 consists of 14 residues. The CDR3 sequence: CASSLARGGNEQFF. The DNA for the CDR3 is TGTGCTAGCAGCTTAGCCAGGGGGGGAAATGAGCAGTTCTTC.

This clonotype occurred many times. The V call is TRBV11-2, the J call TRBJ1-3; D remains ambiguous. The ends were cut back, 4 bases at V and 5 bases at J, with 9 bases in the middle. CDR3 length equals 13 residues. CDR1 SGHAT and CDR2 FQNNGV come from the germline V gene. CDR3 DNA: TGTGCCAGCAGCTCTCAAGGAAGAAACACCATATATTTT. Translated, it gives CASSSQGRNTIYF.

This clonotype was seen ten or more times. The chain is built from TRBV6-1 and TRBJ2-3; 7 bases agree with TRBD2. The ends lost 4 bases at V and 10 bases at J; junction bases unmatched: 2. Looked up from germline, CDR1 is MNHNS and CDR2 is SASEGT. This CDR3 has 11 amino acids. This CDR3 reads CASSGGRAQYF. CDR3 sequence (DNA): TGTGCCAGCAGTGGAGGGAGGGCGCAGTATTTT.

This clonotype was counted many times. This sequence joins TRBV10-3 and TRBJ1-2, with D uncertain. V lost 10 bases and J 7 bases, leaving 16 bases between the germline ends. CDR3 length equals 12 residues. Germline V CDR1 and CDR2: ENHRY, SYGVKD. CDR3 coding DNA: TGTGCCACCCGTGGGGAGGTGGCTGGCTACACCTTC. Translation gives CATRGEVAGYTF.

This clonotype was seen ten or more times. The chain is built from TRBV13 and TRBJ2-1, with TRBD1 matching 7 bases. CDR3 length: 13 residues. The V and J ends lost 4 bases and 5 bases, in that order; junction bases with no gene match: 2. CDR1 is PRHDT, CDR2 FYEKMQ, per germline (reference sequence). CDR3 protein: CASSSQGDNEQFF. CDR3 nucleotide sequence: TGTGCCAGCAGCTCCCAGGGGGACAATGAGCAGTTCTTC. The full variable domain, its missing parts supplied by reference TRBV13 and TRBJ2-1, is AAGVIQSPRHLIKEKRETATLKCYPIPRHDTVYWYQQGPGQDPQFLISFYEKMQSDKGSIPDRFSAQQFSDYHSELNMSSLELGDSALYFCASSSQGDNEQFFGPGTRLTVL.

The chain combines TRBV11-3 with TRBJ2-1; 9 nucleotides line up with TRBD1. Per the germline V gene, CDR1 is SGHNT and CDR2 is YENEEA. CDR3 length: 15 amino acids. Trimming removed 3 bases from V and 4 bases from J; junction bases left unmatched: 4. For the CDR3, the DNA is TGTGCCAGCAGCTTTCGGACAGGGGTTTACAATGAGCAGTTCTTC. It specifies CASSFRTGVYNEQFF.

In its sample, this clonotype was seen many times. This rearrangement joins TRBV11-2 to TRBJ1-4; D not resolved. Germline V CDR1 and CDR2: SGHAT, FQNNGV. V shed 2 bases and J shed 6 bases, with 7 bases lying between them. The CDR3 length is 13 residues. CDR3 protein: CASSLSAYEKLFF. The CDR3 coding sequence is TGTGCCAGCAGCTTATCTGCCTATGAAAAACTGTTTTTT.

This clonotype has a handful of counts. This chain connects TRBV4-1 to TRBJ2-5; 13 positions match TRBD2. This CDR3 comprises 16 residues. Germline lookup yields CDR1 MGHRA and CDR2 YSYEKL. Trimming cost V 4 bases and J 0 bases; bases outside gene matches: 2. CDR3 region: CASSPGLAGDQETQYF. DNA for the CDR3: TGCGCCAGCAGCCCCGGACTAGCGGGGGACCAAGAGACCCAGTACTTC.

This clonotype came up many times. This sequence joins TRBV5-1 and TRBJ1-1; 7 bases align to TRBD1. CDR1 is SGHRS, CDR2 YFSETQ, per germline. The CDR3 totals 15 residues. V was clipped by 0 bases and J by 5 bases; unmatched bases: 7. The CDR3, as DNA: TGCGCCAGCAGCTTGGAAGCGACAGGGTTGACTGAAGCTTTCTTT. Translation gives CASSLEATGLTEAFF.

The chain links TRBV3-1 to TRBJ1-2; D may be TRBD1 (5 bases). Trimming stripped 3 bases from V and 6 bases from J, with 5 bases between. The germline CDR1 and CDR2 sequences are LGHDT and YNNKEL (reference sequence). The CDR3 loop spans 11 amino acids. CDR3 protein: CASSQGDGYTF. As DNA, the CDR3 is TGTGCCAGCAGCCAGGGGGATGGCTACACCTTC. The full variable domain, completed using reference TRBV3-1 and TRBJ1-2, is DTAVSQTPKYLVTQMGNDKSIKCEQNLGHDTMYWYKQDSKKFLKIMFSYNNKELIINETVPNRFSPKSPDKAHLNLHINSLELGDSAVYFCASSQGDGYTFGSGTRLTVV.

Note on this clonotype: Being one base from a much bigger clone, this may be a read error. CDR3 DNA: TGTGCCAGCAGCTTCCGTATGGGCCCCTACAATGAGCAGTTCTTC. This encodes CASSFRMGPYNEQFF. V gene TRBV7-3 combines with J gene TRBJ2-1; D is unclear. The CDR3 runs to 15 residues. Germline loops: CDR1 SGHTA, CDR2 FQGTGA. V gave up 3 bases and J gave up 2 bases, with 11 bases separating them.

This rearrangement joins TRBV24-1 to TRBJ2-1; 7 positions agree with TRBD2. Germline trimming cut 0 bases from V and 5 bases from J; bases unmatched to any gene: 3. Germline loops: CDR1 KGHDR, CDR2 SFDVKD. The CDR3 contains 15 residues. Here the CDR3 reads CATSDLLAEDNEQFF. The CDR3 coding sequence is TGTGCCACCAGTGATTTGCTAGCGGAGGACAATGAGCAGTTCTTC.

This clonotype was seen a handful of times. The rearrangement joins TRBV7-2 to TRBJ2-3; tentative D call: TRBD1 (6 bases). The CDR3 extends over 15 amino acids. With 1 base removed from V and 4 bases from J, the gap between germline ends came to 12 bases. The germline gives CDR1 SGHTA, CDR2 FQGNSA. The CDR3 DNA sequence: TGTGCCAGCAGCTTAGATTCCCACAGGGCAGATACGCAGTATTTT. Encoded protein: CASSLDSHRADTQYF.

This clonotype was detected a few times. The J gene is TRBJ2-1, the V gene TRBV5-1; possible D gene TRBD1, 5 bases. Trimming took 2 bases from V and 7 from J, leaving 7 bases between them. The length of the CDR3 is 12 residues. CDR1 SGHRS and CDR2 YFSETQ come from the germline V gene. For the CDR3, the DNA is TGCGCCAGCAGCTTAGGGGAAAATGAGCAGTTCTTC. Encoded protein: CASSLGENEQFF.

This clonotype was counted ten times or more. The chain recombines TRBV19 with TRBJ1-2, with TRBD1 matching over 9 bases. There are 15 residues in the CDR3. With 5 bases clipped from V and 4 bases from J, the junction kept 8 bases outside the gene matches. Germline loops: CDR1 LNHDA, CDR2 SQIVND (reference sequence). CDR3 in DNA: TGTGCCAGTAGTCTACAGGGGGCGCCTGGCTATGGCTACACCTTC. It translates to CASSLQGAPGYGYTF.

This clonotype has at least ten counts. The chain joins TRBV29-1 to TRBJ2-3; no clear D gene. V dropped 5 bases and J dropped 2 bases, with 11 bases sitting between them. Germline CDR1 SQVTM, CDR2 ANQGSEA. This CDR3 has 13 residues. CDR3 protein: CSVTKTYTDTQYF. CDR3 bases: TGCAGCGTTACAAAGACATACACAGATACGCAGTATTTT.

Only one count was recorded for this clonotype. Relative to the germline gene, one junction end is altered; a read error may explain this. V gene TRBV14 combines with J gene TRBJ2-3, with D uncertain. The germline CDR1 and CDR2 sequences are SGHDN and FVKESK. The CDR3 totals 12 residues. CDR3 nucleotides: TGTGCCAGCAGCCAAACCGGTCCAGGTCAATGGTTT. It encodes CASSQTGPGQWF.

This clonotype was observed many times. The J gene is TRBJ1-5, the V gene TRBV10-1, with a weak D call TRBD1 (6 bases). Trimming cost V 0 bases and J 7 bases, with 7 bases left between them. Germline V gene sequence: CDR1 WNHNN, CDR2 SYGVQD (reference sequence). The CDR3 contains 13 residues. The DNA for the CDR3 is TGCGCCAGCAGTGAGTCAGGGGGACAGCCCCAGCATTTT. It specifies CASSESGGQPQHF.

This clonotype showed up many times. V and J are TRBV20-1 and TRBJ2-1; D possibly corresponds to TRBD2 (6 bases). The germline V and J ends were trimmed by 0 bases and 7 bases, with 13 bases remaining between them. Looked up from germline, CDR1 is DFQATT and CDR2 is SNEGSKA (reference sequence). The CDR3 has 14 amino acids. In nucleotides, the CDR3 is TGCAGTGCTAGAGATAGCCTAGCGACGAATGAGCAGTTCTTC. Amino acid sequence: CSARDSLATNEQFF.

This clonotype appeared a few times. The V gene is TRBV6-6, the J gene TRBJ1-2; D is ambiguous. This CDR3 region has 15 residues. Trimming took off 6 bases at V and 4 bases at J, with 18 bases between the two ends. From germline, CDR1 is MNHNY and CDR2 SVGAGI (reference sequence). CDR3 region: CASRSDGTGIYGYTF. The CDR3 bases are TGTGCCAGCAGATCCGACGGAACGGGGATCTATGGCTACACCTTC.

This clonotype was seen more than once but under ten times. The V gene is TRBV7-3, the J gene TRBJ1-1; D is possibly TRBD1 (5 bases). From germline, CDR1 is SGHTA and CDR2 FQGTGA. The CDR3 length is 13 residues. V lost 2 bases and J 6 bases, leaving 10 bases between the germline ends. DNA of the CDR3: TGTGCCAGCAGCTTACAGGGTGGACCTGAAGCTTTCTTT. Translated, it gives CASSLQGGPEAFF. The full variable domain, rest sourced from reference TRBV7-3 and TRBJ1-1, is GAGVSQTPSNKVTEKGKYVELRCDPISGHTALYWYRQSLGQGPEFLIYFQGTGAADDSGLPNDRFFAVRPEGSVSTLKIQRTERGDSAVYLCASSLQGGPEAFFGQGTRLTVV.

This clonotype was counted at least ten times. As DNA, the CDR3 is TGCAGCGTTGAAAGTCTCGCAAATGAGCAGTTCTTC. It codes for CSVESLANEQFF. This sequence joins TRBV29-1 and TRBJ2-1, with D hard to call. This CDR3 has 12 residues. CDR1 is SQVTM, CDR2 ANQGSEA, per germline. V lost 2 bases and J lost 7, with 9 bases in between.

Concerning this clonotype: Likely a read error: the CDR3 ends without its conserved phenylalanine or tryptophan. It is unclear where the CDR3 begins or ends on the DNA, so no DNA is shown, and the CDR3 is as TCRdb lists it. The chain uses TRBV5-1 and TRBJ1-2; the listed D gene, TRBD1, was not tested against the DNA. CDR1 SGHRS and CDR2 YFSETQ come from the germline V gene. The CDR3 spans 12 residues, counting both ends. CDR3 residues: CASSTGTHSGHC.

A few counts support this clonotype. The CDR3 loop is CASSLTSLGEETQYF. In nucleotides, the CDR3 is TGTGCCAGCAGTTTGACTAGTTTAGGAGAAGAGACCCAGTACTTC. The chain carries TRBV27 and TRBJ2-5; TRBD2 might be the D (6 bases). The CDR3 loop spans 15 amino acids. The germline V gene encodes CDR1 MNHEY and CDR2 SMNVEV (reference sequence). V was shortened by 3 bases and J by 3 bases, with 14 bases between the two germline ends.